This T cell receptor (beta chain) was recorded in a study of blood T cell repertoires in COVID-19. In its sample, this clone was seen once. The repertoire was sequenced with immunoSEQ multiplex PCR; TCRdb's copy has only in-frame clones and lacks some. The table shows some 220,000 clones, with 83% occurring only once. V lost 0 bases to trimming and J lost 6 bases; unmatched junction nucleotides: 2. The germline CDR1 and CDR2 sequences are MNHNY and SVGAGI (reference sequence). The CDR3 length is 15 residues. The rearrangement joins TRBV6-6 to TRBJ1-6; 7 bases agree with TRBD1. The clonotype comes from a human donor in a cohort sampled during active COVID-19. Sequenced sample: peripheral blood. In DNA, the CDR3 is TGTGCCAGCAGTTACTCTGACAGGGCTAATTCACCCCTCCACTTT. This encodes CASSYSDRANSPLHF.